These 27 T cell receptor beta chains came from one sample sequenced in a study of blood T cell repertoires in COVID-19. Profiled with immunoSEQ multiplex PCR; TCRdb holds only in-frame clones, not every one. This table holds about 70,000 clones, about 80% found once. What was sequenced was peripheral blood. The receptors were sampled from a man aged 65 to 79 who had recovered from COVID-19.

The chain employs TRBV5-4 and TRBJ1-2; 7 nucleotides align to TRBD1. CDR1 SGHNT and CDR2 YYREEE come from the germline V gene (reference sequence). There are 15 residues in the CDR3. Trimming at V came to 2 bases and at J to 1 base, leaving 5 bases not matched to a gene. CDR3 DNA sequence: TGTGCCAGCAGCTTAGCAGGGGGTGTTAACTATGGCTACACCTTC. Its protein product is CASSLAGGVNYGYTF.

The CDR3 loop reads CASSLEVAGSNEQFF. The CDR3 nucleotides read TGCGCCAGCAGCTTGGAAGTAGCGGGGAGCAATGAGCAGTTCTTC. The V gene is TRBV5-1, the J gene TRBJ2-1; TRBD2 aligns across 8 bases. V shed 0 bases, J shed 6 bases, and the junction held 5 bases outside the gene matches. Per the germline V gene, CDR1 is SGHRS and CDR2 is YFSETQ. The CDR3 is made up of 15 amino acids.

The J gene is TRBJ1-1, the V gene TRBV19, with D possibly being TRBD1 (6 bases). Trimming shortened V by 6 bases and J by 6 bases, and 14 bases separated the two germline ends. CDR1 and CDR2 from the germline V gene are LNHDA and SQIVND (reference sequence). The CDR3 loop spans 13 amino acids. The CDR3 bases are TGTGCCAGTAGCTCCCAAACAGGGTCTGAAGCTTTCTTT. Its translation: CASSSQTGSEAFF.

The chain joins TRBV18 to TRBJ1-2; 9 positions agree with TRBD1. The germline V gene encodes CDR1 KGHSH and CDR2 LQKENI. The CDR3 is 14 amino acids. With 4 bases clipped from V and 4 bases from J, the junction kept 4 bases outside the gene matches. CDR3 nucleotides: TGTGCCAGCTCACGGGACAGGGCGGCCTATGGCTACACCTTC. It codes for CASSRDRAAYGYTF.

This chain links TRBV10-3 with TRBJ2-1, with TRBD2 matching over 10 bases. The CDR3 sequence is 17 residues long. V gave up 0 bases and J gave up 8 bases; unmatched junction bases: 10. Germline assignment: CDR1 ENHRY and CDR2 SYGVKD. CDR3 nucleotide sequence: TGTGCCATCAGTGAGTCGACAAGCGGGGGGGCCACTTATGAGCAGTTCTTC. Translation gives CAISESTSGGATYEQFF.

The genes are TRBV29-1 and TRBJ2-7, with TRBD1 matching over 7 bases. V trimming: 4 bases; J trimming: 4 bases; junction bases outside the gene matches: 4. There are 12 residues in the CDR3. Germline CDR1 reads SQVTM; CDR2 reads ANQGSEA. The CDR3 spells CSVVGTAYEQYF. CDR3 nucleotides: TGCAGCGTTGTTGGGACAGCTTACGAGCAGTACTTC.

The rearrangement uses TRBV19 and TRBJ2-1; a possible D gene is TRBD1 (5 bases). In germline, CDR1 is LNHDA, CDR2 SQIVND (reference sequence). The CDR3 has 15 residues. V was cut by 6 bases and J by 0 bases, with 12 bases left in between. The CDR3 DNA reads as TGTGCCAGTAGGTTGGACAAAAGCTCCTACAATGAGCAGTTCTTC. As protein: CASRLDKSSYNEQFF.

V and J are TRBV9 and TRBJ2-3; D remains ambiguous. Germline loops: CDR1 SGDLS, CDR2 YYNGEE. Trimming pared 0 bases from V and 0 bases from J, leaving 5 bases between. The CDR3 extends over 14 amino acids. DNA for the CDR3: TGTGCCAGCAGCGTAGCTACCAGCACAGATACGCAGTATTTT. This gives the protein CASSVATSTDTQYF.

This chain links TRBV11-2 with TRBJ2-5; 10 nucleotides match TRBD2. The CDR3 has 15 residues. Trimming cost V 0 bases and J 3 bases; bases outside gene matches: 1. Looked up from germline, CDR1 is SGHAT and CDR2 is FQNNGV. CDR3 amino acids: CASSLDGLAEETQYF. The CDR3 coding sequence is TGTGCCAGCAGCTTAGACGGACTAGCGGAAGAGACCCAGTACTTC.

V usage is TRBV11-1 and J usage is TRBJ2-7, with D tentatively TRBD1 (6 bases). Trimming cost V 0 bases and J 2 bases, with 8 bases left between them. CDR3 length equals 14 residues. The germline gives CDR1 SGHAT, CDR2 FQDESV (reference sequence). The CDR3 is CASSLATGTYEQYF. The CDR3 region has the DNA TGTGCCAGCAGCTTAGCAACAGGGACCTACGAGCAGTACTTC.

This clone was picked up a small number of times. This chain connects TRBV5-4 to TRBJ2-2, with 7 bases identical to TRBD1. This CDR3 is built from 15 residues. The V gene's germline CDR1 is SGHNT and CDR2 YYREEE (reference sequence). The ends lost 4 bases at V and 4 bases at J; junction bases unmatched: 7. CDR3 nucleotides: TGTGCCAGCAGCGCCGACAGGGCCCGCACCGGGGAGCTGTTTTTT. Translating it yields CASSADRARTGELFF. Full variable domain (remainder filled in from reference TRBV5-4 and TRBJ2-2): ETGVTQSPTHLIKTRGQQVTLRCSSQSGHNTVSWYQQALGQGPQFIFQYYREEENGRGNFPPRFSGLQFPNYSSELNVNALELDDSALYLCASSADRARTGELFFGEGSRLTVL.

The genes are TRBV12-3 or TRBV12-4 and TRBJ1-2, with a tentative D call TRBD1 (5 bases). V was cut by 2 bases and J by 2 bases, with 6 bases left in between. CDR3 size: 13 residues. This CDR3 reads CASSLRGNYGYTF. Here the CDR3 DNA reads TGTGCCAGCAGTTTAAGGGGAAACTATGGCTACACCTTC.

The rearrangement uses TRBV10-3 and TRBJ1-2, with 10 bases identical to TRBD1. The CDR3 loop spans 17 amino acids. Germline V CDR1 and CDR2: ENHRY, SYGVKD. After removal of 0 bases from V and 8 bases from J, the junction contained 12 bases not matched to a gene. The CDR3 reads CAISESFEGQGFGGYTF. In DNA form, the CDR3 reads TGTGCCATCAGTGAGTCTTTCGAGGGACAGGGGTTCGGGGGCTACACCTTC.

This clone came up a few times. The chain recombines TRBV4-3 with TRBJ2-3, with 13 bases aligning to TRBD2. The CDR3 consists of 15 residues. The V gene's germline CDR1 is LGHNA and CDR2 YSLEER. V was clipped by 4 bases and J by 4 bases; unmatched bases: 2. The CDR3 spells CASSPGLAGPDTQYF. Here the CDR3 DNA reads TGCGCCAGCAGCCCGGGACTAGCGGGGCCAGATACGCAGTATTTT.

This clone was observed once. This sequence joins TRBV19 and TRBJ2-7; 11 nucleotides align to TRBD2. This CDR3 is built from 16 residues. J lost 7 bases, V lost 5 bases, and 13 bases had no gene match. Per germline, CDR1 LNHDA and CDR2 SQIVND (reference sequence). This chain's CDR3 is CASSRSNLAGGSEQYF. CDR3 sequence (DNA): TGTGCCAGTAGTCGGTCGAATTTAGCGGGAGGGAGTGAGCAGTACTTC.

V is TRBV7-2 and J is TRBJ1-1; no firm D call. The CDR3 covers 14 residues. CDR1 and CDR2 (germline): SGHTA, FQGNSA. Trimming took 3 bases from V and 0 from J, leaving 8 bases between them. DNA of the CDR3: TGTGCCAGCAGCTTCCAGGATATGAACACTGAAGCTTTCTTT. It translates to CASSFQDMNTEAFF.

The DNA for the CDR3 is TGTGCCAGCAGCCCAGAGACAGCCTACGAGCAGTACTTC. Amino acids: CASSPETAYEQYF. The rearrangement uses TRBV7-8 and TRBJ2-7; tentative D call: TRBD1 (5 bases). Germline lookup yields CDR1 SGHVS and CDR2 FQNEAQ. Trimming took 5 bases from V and 2 from J, leaving 10 bases between them. CDR3 size: 13 residues.

The genes are TRBV29-1 and TRBJ2-3; maybe TRBD2 (5 bases). Germline V gene sequence: CDR1 SQVTM, CDR2 ANQGSEA. V dropped 2 bases and J dropped 5 bases, with 8 bases sitting between them. This CDR3 is built from 12 residues. CDR3: CSVEKEGDTQYF. In DNA, the CDR3 is TGCAGCGTTGAAAAAGAGGGAGATACGCAGTATTTT.

The chain employs TRBV30 and TRBJ2-5; 14 bases are shared with TRBD2. This CDR3 is 15 amino acids long. V dropped 2 bases and J dropped 5; count of bases not matched to a gene: 4. Germline-derived CDR1 and CDR2 are GTSNPN and SVGIG (reference sequence). The CDR3 region has the DNA TGTGCCTGGAGTAAGGGACTAGCGGGAGTTGAGACCCAGTACTTC. This sequence encodes CAWSKGLAGVETQYF.

V and J are TRBV18 and TRBJ2-1; 11 bases agree with TRBD2. V lost 4 bases to trimming and J lost 9 bases; unmatched junction nucleotides: 8. This CDR3 is built from 15 residues. Germline lookup yields CDR1 KGHSH and CDR2 LQKENI. Written as DNA, the CDR3 is TGTGCCAGCTCACAGTCGACTAGCGGGAATTTTGAGCAGTTCTTC. Protein product: CASSQSTSGNFEQFF.

This chain links TRBV28 with TRBJ1-1, with 11 bases fitting TRBD1. Germline lookup yields CDR1 MDHEN and CDR2 SYDVKM. This CDR3 is 15 amino acids long. With 4 bases clipped from V and 6 bases from J, the junction kept 7 bases outside the gene matches. CDR3 loop: CASSYPGQGDAEAFF. CDR3 in DNA: TGTGCCAGCAGTTACCCGGGACAGGGGGACGCTGAAGCTTTCTTT.

The chain uses TRBV19 and TRBJ1-1; D not resolved. The length of the CDR3 is 13 residues. Between the trimmed V and J ends, which lost 6 bases and 2 bases, there was a span of 10 bases. From germline, CDR1 is LNHDA and CDR2 SQIVND (reference sequence). The CDR3 bases are TGTGCCAGTAGGAAGACTACAAACACTGAAGCTTTCTTT. It encodes CASRKTTNTEAFF.

This chain joins TRBV7-9 and TRBJ2-5, with 7 bases matching TRBD2. Germline-derived CDR1 and CDR2 are SEHNR and FQNEAQ (reference sequence). V lost 1 base and J lost 2; bases outside the gene matches: 7. The length of the CDR3 is 16 residues. The CDR3 DNA reads as TGTGCCAGCAGCTTAGAGGGAGGGAGGTCACAAGAGACCCAGTACTTC. This encodes CASSLEGGRSQETQYF. Variable domain in full (rest from reference TRBV7-9 and TRBJ2-5): DTGVSQNPRHKITKRGQNVTFRCDPISEHNRLYWYRQTLGQGPEFLTYFQNEAQLEKSRLLSDRFSAERPKGSFSTLEIQRTEQGDSAMYLCASSLEGGRSQETQYFGPGTRLLVL.

The chain joins TRBV5-8 to TRBJ1-2; D is uncertain. V was cut by 1 base and J by 4 bases, with 8 bases left in between. Germline assignment: CDR1 SGHTS and CDR2 YDEGEE. This CDR3 has 13 amino acids. The CDR3 region is CASSLRGFYGYTF. For the CDR3, the DNA is TGTGCCAGCAGCTTGCGCGGATTCTATGGCTACACCTTC.

This clone was counted only a few times. This chain joins TRBV28 and TRBJ1-1; no definite D call. The CDR3 loop spans 14 amino acids. Deletions cut 6 bases from V and 6 bases from J, with 17 bases between. CDR1 and CDR2 (germline): MDHEN, SYDVKM. Here the CDR3 reads CASSSTQRVSEAFF. The CDR3 DNA reads as TGTGCCAGCAGCTCCACCCAGAGGGTTTCTGAAGCTTTCTTT.

This clone was recorded only once. The V and J genes are TRBV9 and TRBJ2-2; 7 bases map to TRBD1. Germline trimming cut 0 bases from V and 2 bases from J; bases unmatched to any gene: 7. This CDR3 region has 17 residues. Looked up from germline, CDR1 is SGDLS and CDR2 is YYNGEE. The CDR3 is CASSVGDRDSNTGELFF. CDR3 DNA sequence: TGTGCCAGCAGCGTAGGGGACCGGGACAGCAACACCGGGGAGCTGTTTTTT.

This clone has only one observation. The chain employs TRBV4-3 and TRBJ1-1; a weak D match, TRBD1 (5 bases). V gave up 1 base and J gave up 1 base, with 16 bases separating them. Germline V gene lookup returns CDR1 LGHNA and CDR2 YSLEER. The CDR3 totals 17 residues. The DNA for the CDR3 is TGCGCCAGCAGCCAAGCCGACAGCCTGGGTTGGAACACTGAAGCTTTCTTT. Residues: CASSQADSLGWNTEAFF.